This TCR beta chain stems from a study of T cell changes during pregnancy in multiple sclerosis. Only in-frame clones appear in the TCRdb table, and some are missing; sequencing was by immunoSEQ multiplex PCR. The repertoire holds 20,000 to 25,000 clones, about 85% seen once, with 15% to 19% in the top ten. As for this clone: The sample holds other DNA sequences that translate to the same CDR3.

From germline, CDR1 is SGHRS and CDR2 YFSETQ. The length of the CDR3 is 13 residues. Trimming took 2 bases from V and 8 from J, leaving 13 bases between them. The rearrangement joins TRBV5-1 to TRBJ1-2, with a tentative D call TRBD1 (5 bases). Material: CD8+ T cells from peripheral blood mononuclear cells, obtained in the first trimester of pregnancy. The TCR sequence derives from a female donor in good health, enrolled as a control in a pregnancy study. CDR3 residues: CASSLEGAGGYTF. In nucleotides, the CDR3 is TGCGCCAGCAGCTTAGAAGGGGCGGGGGGCTACACCTTC.